A single sample is the source of the 22 T cell receptor beta chains below, sequenced in a study of blood T cell repertoires in COVID-19. Only in-frame clones appear in the TCRdb table, and some are missing; sequencing was by immunoSEQ multiplex PCR. The data show around 200,000 clones, 87% seen once. Source material: peripheral blood. All receptors come from a middle-aged man with active or convalescent COVID-19.

This rearrangement joins TRBV27 to TRBJ1-3; tentatively, D is TRBD1 (5 bases). Germline V lookup: CDR1 MNHEY, CDR2 SMNVEV (reference sequence). This CDR3 contains 16 residues. The V end was cut by 5 bases, the J end by 0 bases, with 14 bases between. Here the CDR3 reads CASSPGRRGSGNTIYF. The CDR3, as DNA: TGTGCCAGCAGTCCGGGGAGGAGGGGCTCTGGAAACACCATATATTTT.

There are a few counts of this clone. This chain links TRBV28 with TRBJ1-1; unclear D gene. The CDR3 contains 14 residues. Trimming pared 5 bases from V and 7 bases from J, leaving 17 bases between. Germline CDR1 reads MDHEN; CDR2 reads SYDVKM. In DNA, the CDR3 is TGTGCCAGCAGTCGGCAGGAGGTCGGGGATGAAGCTTTCTTT. Translating it yields CASSRQEVGDEAFF.

This clone was seen a few times. This chain links TRBV9 with TRBJ2-3, with 10 bases aligning to TRBD2. The CDR3 runs to 15 residues. J lost 4 bases, V lost 3 bases, and 5 bases had no gene match. Per germline, CDR1 SGDLS and CDR2 YYNGEE. CDR3 nucleotides: TGTGCCAGCAGCGGTAGCGGGAGGCTGGCAGATACGCAGTATTTT. Its protein is CASSGSGRLADTQYF.

The V call is TRBV7-9, the J call TRBJ2-4; 13 nucleotides agree with TRBD2. CDR3 length: 15 amino acids. V gave up 3 bases and J gave up 6 bases; unmatched junction bases: 2. Germline CDR1 SEHNR, CDR2 FQNEAQ (reference sequence). The chain's CDR3 is CASSFTSGGANIQYF. The CDR3 nucleotides are TGTGCCAGCAGCTTCACTAGCGGGGGGGCAAACATTCAGTACTTC.

CDR3 nucleotides: TGTGCCAGCAGGGCCTCGGGGGGATGGACTGAAGCTTTCTTT. Protein product: CASRASGGWTEAFF. This rearrangement joins TRBV2 to TRBJ1-1, with a tentative D call TRBD1 (5 bases). V was pared by 6 bases and J by 5 bases, with 16 bases between. This CDR3 comprises 14 residues. Germline lookup yields CDR1 SNHLY and CDR2 FYNNEI.

This clone was counted between two and nine times. The CDR3 protein is CASSASGSDEQFF. The CDR3 DNA reads TGTGCCAGCTCCGCTAGCGGGAGCGATGAGCAGTTCTTC. The chain is built from TRBV18 and TRBJ2-1; 10 bases are a match to TRBD2. Trimming cost V 6 bases and J 8 bases; bases outside gene matches: 4. Germline V CDR1 and CDR2: KGHSH, LQKENI. This CDR3 is 13 amino acids long.

The rearrangement uses TRBV5-1 and TRBJ2-2, with 12 nucleotides matching TRBD2. V lost 4 bases to trimming and J lost 6 bases; unmatched junction nucleotides: 7. CDR3 length equals 16 residues. Germline values: CDR1 SGHRS, CDR2 YFSETQ. The CDR3 loop reads CASSPRTSGTAGELFF. The DNA of the CDR3 is TGCGCCAGCAGCCCAAGGACTAGCGGGACGGCCGGGGAGCTGTTTTTT.

The chain combines TRBV23-1 with TRBJ2-4, with D perhaps TRBD1 (6 bases). TRBV23-1 is an ORF; its function is uncertain. The CDR3 loop spans 15 amino acids. The V and J ends lost 7 bases and 8 bases respectively, with 21 bases between them. The CDR3 sequence: CASTLKTGFRDIQYF. As DNA, the CDR3 is TGCGCCAGCACCCTAAAGACAGGTTTTAGGGACATTCAGTACTTC.

This clone was found once. The chain employs TRBV19 and TRBJ2-7; 8 positions agree with TRBD1. Germline loops: CDR1 LNHDA, CDR2 SQIVND (reference sequence). V was pared by 5 bases and J by 6 bases, with 15 bases of the junction left unmatched. This CDR3 has 16 amino acids. DNA of the CDR3: TGTGCCAGTAGTCCCGCCCGCGGACAGGGTGGCTCCGAGCAGTACTTC. This codes for CASSPARGQGGSEQYF.

This clone was found a few times. V is TRBV27 and J is TRBJ1-5, with 8 bases matching TRBD1. Germline CDR1 is MNHEY and CDR2 is SMNVEV (reference sequence). The V segment lost 6 bases and the J segment 6 bases; nucleotides outside the gene matches: 4. The CDR3 has 13 residues. DNA for the CDR3: TGTGCCAGCAGCGAAGGACAGGGTCAGCCCCAGCATTTT. The encoded protein is CASSEGQGQPQHF.

This chain connects TRBV25-1 to TRBJ2-4, with TRBD1 as a possible D gene (5 bases). The length of the CDR3 is 15 residues. Trimming left V 0 bases short and J 0 bases short, with 6 bases between. From germline, CDR1 is MGHDK and CDR2 SYGVNS. The CDR3 DNA reads TGTGCCAGCAGTGAATATCAGGGAGCCAAAAACATTCAGTACTTC. Translated, it gives CASSEYQGAKNIQYF.

The V and J genes are TRBV10-2 and TRBJ2-1; perhaps TRBD2 as D (7 bases). The CDR3 runs to 14 residues. Trimming cost V 6 bases and J 7 bases, with 16 bases left between them. CDR1 WSHSY and CDR2 SAAADI come from the germline V gene. The CDR3 is CASRMRGPGNEQFF. DNA for the CDR3: TGCGCCAGCAGGATGCGGGGGCCTGGGAATGAGCAGTTCTTC.

The chain couples TRBV5-1 to TRBJ1-2; 8 nucleotides match TRBD1. V lost 4 bases, J lost 4 bases, and 6 bases stayed unmatched. This CDR3 comprises 14 residues. Per the germline V gene, CDR1 is SGHRS and CDR2 is YFSETQ. DNA of the CDR3: TGCGCCAGCAGCGTTGGGACAGGAATCTATGGCTACACCTTC. Its translation is CASSVGTGIYGYTF.

The chain has TRBV15 and TRBJ2-7; D call uncertain. The CDR3 is 12 residues long. CDR1 and CDR2 from the germline V gene are LNHNV and YYDKDF (reference sequence). With 4 bases removed from V and 6 bases from J, the gap between germline ends came to 10 bases. Here the CDR3 reads CATSTARGEQYF. The CDR3 bases are TGTGCCACCAGCACCGCCCGCGGCGAGCAGTACTTC.

The V and J genes are TRBV5-4 and TRBJ2-1, with a tentative D call TRBD2 (6 bases). Germline V gives CDR1 SGHNT, CDR2 YYREEE (reference sequence). The CDR3 consists of 16 residues. Trimming pared 4 bases from V and 5 bases from J, leaving 19 bases between. The CDR3 loop reads CASSLPGLLDHNEQFF. DNA of the CDR3: TGTGCCAGCAGCCTACCGGGACTCCTGGACCACAATGAGCAGTTCTTC. The whole variable domain, filled in from reference TRBV5-4 and TRBJ2-1, reads ETGVTQSPTHLIKTRGQQVTLRCSSQSGHNTVSWYQQALGQGPQFIFQYYREEENGRGNFPPRFSGLQFPNYSSELNVNALELDDSALYLCASSLPGLLDHNEQFFGPGTRLTVL.

This clone was seen just once. This rearrangement joins TRBV7-9 to TRBJ1-5; D is possibly TRBD1 (6 bases). Germline loops: CDR1 SEHNR, CDR2 FQNEAQ (reference sequence). Trimming shortened V by 8 bases and J by 5 bases, and 10 bases separated the two germline ends. The CDR3 extends over 12 amino acids. This CDR3 reads CASGTNYQPQHF. The DNA of the CDR3 is TGTGCCAGCGGGACAAACTATCAGCCCCAGCATTTT.

This sequence joins TRBV4-1 and TRBJ1-1; 9 nucleotides match TRBD1. Losses at the gene ends were 0 bases for V and 0 bases for J; bases not matched to a gene: 8. Germline V gene sequence: CDR1 MGHRA, CDR2 YSYEKL. The CDR3 consists of 18 residues. This CDR3 reads CASSQDRTGAWMNTEAFF. In DNA form, the CDR3 reads TGCGCCAGCAGCCAAGATCGGACAGGGGCCTGGATGAACACTGAAGCTTTCTTT.

The chain is built from TRBV11-2 and TRBJ2-3, with TRBD2 as a possible D gene (5 bases). Trimming took 3 bases from V and 3 from J, leaving 10 bases between them. The CDR3 spans 14 residues. In germline, CDR1 is SGHAT, CDR2 FQNNGV. The CDR3 DNA reads TGTGCCAGCAGCTTTGAGGGATTAACAGATACGCAGTATTTT. Translation: CASSFEGLTDTQYF.

The V and J genes are TRBV4-2 and TRBJ1-5; D is unclear. The CDR3 contains 13 residues. Between the trimmed V and J ends, which lost 0 bases and 9 bases, there was a span of 9 bases. Germline-derived CDR1 and CDR2 are LGHNA and YNFKEQ. CDR3 sequence reads: CASSQDRNRPQHF. The CDR3 DNA reads as TGTGCCAGCAGCCAAGACAGAAACAGGCCCCAGCATTTT.

The gene calls are TRBV6-2 or TRBV6-3 and TRBJ2-5; D gene unclear. The CDR3 totals 12 residues. Germline loops: CDR1 MNHEY, CDR2 SVGEGT. V lost 3 bases and J lost 5, with 7 bases in between. The CDR3 nucleotides read TGTGCCAGCAGTTATTCGTTCGAGACCCAGTACTTC. Translating it yields CASSYSFETQYF.

The chain is built from TRBV19 and TRBJ2-7, with 7 bases fitting TRBD1. The V gene end was trimmed by 3 bases and the J gene end by 3 bases; junction bases not matched to a gene: 8. Germline loops: CDR1 LNHDA, CDR2 SQIVND (reference sequence). The length of the CDR3 is 15 residues. The chain's CDR3 is CASSIKAGDSYEQYF. The CDR3 DNA sequence: TGTGCCAGTAGTATTAAAGCAGGGGACAGCTACGAGCAGTACTTC.

J is TRBJ1-3 and V is TRBV4-2; possible D gene TRBD1, 5 bases. From germline, CDR1 is LGHNA and CDR2 YNFKEQ. V shed 1 base and J shed 1 base, with 8 bases lying between them. The CDR3 totals 15 residues. The CDR3 sequence: CASSQVQASGNTIYF. CDR3 in DNA: TGTGCCAGCAGCCAAGTACAGGCGTCTGGAAACACCATATATTTT.